The 13 T cell receptor beta chains in this list originate from one sample, sequenced in a study of CD8 T cells in ankylosing spondylitis. TCRdb re-analysed the 5' RACE reads in MiXCR, keeping a single row per CDR3 protein. The sample includes about 42,000 distinct CDR3 sequences, 4% of them seen just once. The sample was blood, either unsorted or a sorted T cell fraction (not recorded which). These receptors were taken from a female donor with ankylosing spondylitis or in good health (not recorded which).

The chain has TRBV9 and TRBJ2-1; D unresolved. The V gene's germline CDR1 is SGDLS and CDR2 YYNGEE. Trimming stripped 1 base from V and 0 bases from J, with 14 bases between. The CDR3 runs 17 residues. CDR3 loop: CASSVTPKKSSYNEQFF. The CDR3 nucleotides are TGTGCCAGCAGCGTAACCCCCAAAAAAAGCTCCTACAATGAGCAGTTCTTC.

This clonotype was detected many times. This chain joins TRBV9 and TRBJ1-1; D may be TRBD1 (6 bases). This CDR3 has 16 residues. Germline V gene lookup returns CDR1 SGDLS and CDR2 YYNGEE. Trimming took off 0 bases at V and 2 bases at J, with 14 bases between the two ends. The CDR3 region has the DNA TGTGCCAGCAGCGTAGTGGGCAGGGGAACAAACACTGAAGCTTTCTTT. It specifies CASSVVGRGTNTEAFF.

This clonotype was counted many times. The chain couples TRBV9 to TRBJ2-3, with D perhaps TRBD1 or TRBD2 (7 bases each). Germline V lookup: CDR1 SGDLS, CDR2 YYNGEE. Trimming pared 0 bases from V and 4 bases from J, leaving 15 bases between. The CDR3 spans 16 residues. The CDR3 DNA sequence: TGTGCCAGCAGCGTAGCACCGACAGGGAGGGCAGATACGCAGTATTTT. It yields the protein CASSVAPTGRADTQYF. Looking up the rest from reference TRBV9 and TRBJ2-3 gives the full variable domain: DSGVTQTPKHLITATGQRVTLRCSPRSGDLSVYWYQQSLDQGLQFLIQYYNGEERAKGNILERFSAQQFPDLHSELNLSSLELGDSALYFCASSVAPTGRADTQYFGPGTRLTVL.

This clonotype was seen at least ten times. The V gene is TRBV9, the J gene TRBJ2-3, with 9 positions matching TRBD2. The J segment lost 3 bases and the V segment lost 2 bases, leaving 10 bases of the junction unmatched. The CDR3 totals 17 residues. The V gene's germline CDR1 is SGDLS and CDR2 YYNGEE. The CDR3 protein is CASSVSPTSGGTDTQYF. CDR3 sequence (DNA): TGTGCCAGCAGCGTGAGCCCGACTAGCGGAGGTACAGATACGCAGTATTTT.

This clonotype was picked up many times. DNA for the CDR3: TGTGCCAGCAGCGTAGAGTATCAGGGAACGCAGTATTTT. Encoded protein: CASSVEYQGTQYF. The chain joins TRBV9 to TRBJ2-3; a possible D gene is TRBD1 (5 bases). The V gene's germline CDR1 is SGDLS and CDR2 YYNGEE. This CDR3 is 13 amino acids long. V was trimmed by 0 bases and J by 9 bases, leaving 11 bases between them.

This clonotype came up many times. V usage is TRBV9 and J usage is TRBJ2-1, with 11 nucleotides matching TRBD2. J gave up 7 bases and V 4 bases, and 7 bases lay outside the gene matches. CDR3 length: 15 residues. Germline V gene lookup returns CDR1 SGDLS and CDR2 YYNGEE. The CDR3 nucleotides read TGTGCCAGCAGCACTCTAGCGGGGGGCGGGAATGAGCAGTTCTTC. Translated: CASSTLAGGGNEQFF. The complete variable domain, with remaining parts taken from reference TRBV9 and TRBJ2-1, reads DSGVTQTPKHLITATGQRVTLRCSPRSGDLSVYWYQQSLDQGLQFLIQYYNGEERAKGNILERFSAQQFPDLHSELNLSSLELGDSALYFCASSTLAGGGNEQFFGPGTRLTVL.

This clonotype was counted at least ten times. The chain couples TRBV9 to TRBJ2-3; 10 positions agree with TRBD2. CDR1 is SGDLS and CDR2 is YYNGEE in the germline V gene. The CDR3 runs to 14 residues. V dropped 3 bases and J dropped 7; count of bases not matched to a gene: 5. The CDR3 reads CASSGAGGPNTQYF. The DNA of the CDR3 is TGTGCCAGCAGCGGAGCGGGGGGGCCGAATACGCAGTATTTT.

The chain joins TRBV9 to TRBJ2-2; TRBD2 agrees at 8 bases. J lost 6 bases, V lost 0 bases, and 10 bases had no gene match. The CDR3 is made up of 17 amino acids. Germline CDR1 is SGDLS and CDR2 is YYNGEE. This CDR3 reads CASSVVFGSGGSGELFF. As DNA, the CDR3 is TGTGCCAGCAGCGTAGTTTTTGGGAGCGGGGGATCCGGGGAGCTGTTTTTT.

This clonotype was seen ten or more times. The rearrangement uses TRBV9 and TRBJ1-1; 9 bases map to TRBD1. Germline-derived CDR1 and CDR2 are SGDLS and YYNGEE. V gave up 3 bases and J gave up 2 bases; unmatched junction bases: 5. This CDR3 comprises 15 residues. The CDR3 DNA reads as TGTGCCAGCAGCGCCGGGACAGGGAAAAACACTGAAGCTTTCTTT. It yields the protein CASSAGTGKNTEAFF.

The table lists this clonotype with many counts. The rearrangement uses TRBV9 and TRBJ1-2; no firm D call. The CDR3 runs to 14 residues. The V end lost 0 bases, the J end lost 3 bases, and 9 bases lay between the germline ends. Germline V gene lookup returns CDR1 SGDLS and CDR2 YYNGEE. In nucleotides, the CDR3 is TGTGCCAGCAGCGTAGGGGATGGGGACTATGGCTACACCTTC. This encodes CASSVGDGDYGYTF. The complete variable domain, with remaining parts taken from reference TRBV9 and TRBJ1-2, reads DSGVTQTPKHLITATGQRVTLRCSPRSGDLSVYWYQQSLDQGLQFLIQYYNGEERAKGNILERFSAQQFPDLHSELNLSSLELGDSALYFCASSVGDGDYGYTFGSGTRLTVV.

This clonotype was picked up many times. The chain links TRBV9 to TRBJ2-3; D may be TRBD1 or TRBD2 (5 bases each). Germline values: CDR1 SGDLS, CDR2 YYNGEE. The CDR3 length is 16 residues. V lost 3 bases to trimming and J lost 2 bases, with 16 bases between them. CDR3 nucleotides: TGTGCCAGCAGCGGGGACCCGTTTCGAGACACAGATACGCAGTATTTT. This encodes CASSGDPFRDTDTQYF.

The chain is built from TRBV9 and TRBJ2-3, with 9 bases lining up with TRBD2. The germline V gene encodes CDR1 SGDLS and CDR2 YYNGEE. Germline trimming cut 4 bases from V and 6 bases from J; bases unmatched to any gene: 6. The CDR3 is 14 residues long. CDR3 bases: TGTGCCAGCAGCTTCCGGACTAGCGCCGATACGCAGTATTTT. This codes for CASSFRTSADTQYF.

This clonotype has at least ten counts. This chain joins TRBV28 and TRBJ2-1, with TRBD1 matching over 7 bases. Germline V gene lookup returns CDR1 MDHEN and CDR2 SYDVKM. J lost 9 bases, V lost 8 bases, and 4 bases had no gene match. The CDR3 runs to 11 residues. The chain's CDR3 is CASPGDSEQFF. The CDR3 DNA reads TGTGCCAGCCCAGGGGACAGTGAGCAGTTCTTC.